The next 5 T cell receptor delta chains were all read from a single sample in a study of gamma-delta chains in newborns, infants, children. TCRdb processed the reads again with the CATT caller. The table records 950 to 1,500 delta-chain clones, over 3.5% of them present only once. The sequenced sample was blood. These receptors were obtained from a child who was a newborn, infant or young child, either healthy, febrile or measles-vaccinated (not recorded which).

This chain links TRDV1 with TRDJ3, with 9 bases fitting TRDD3. Germline CDR1 reads TSWWSYY; CDR2 reads QGS. The junction had 26 bases not matched to a gene; V was cut back by 2 bases and J by 0 bases. This CDR3 has 26 amino acids. CDR3 in amino acids: CALGEFRFPPGGDTHLSSWDTRQMFF. CDR3 DNA: TGTGCTCTTGGGGAATTCCGTTTTCCCCCAGGGGGGGATACCCATTTAAGCTCCTGGGACACCCGACAGATGTTTTTC.

With respect to this clone: The likely explanation is a read error, given a far larger clone one base away. The sample has other DNA sequences that encode this CDR3 too. The V gene is TRDV2, the J gene TRDJ1; 7 bases line up with TRDD3. Germline V CDR1 and CDR2: GEAIGNYY, EKD. CDR3 length: 12 residues. With 3 bases clipped from V and 10 bases from J, the junction kept 7 bases outside the gene matches. The CDR3, as DNA: TGTGCCTGTGACCCCGGGGGATCCAGACTCATCTTT. Its protein is CACDPGGSRLIF.

This clone has just a few counts. This is likely an artifact of a read error, given a far larger clone one base away. The identical CDR3 is also encoded by other nucleotide sequences in the sample. This chain uses TRDV2 with TRDJ1; 9 nucleotides agree with TRDD3. The CDR3 has 16 residues. Germline V gives CDR1 GEAIGNYY, CDR2 EKD. The CDR3 DNA follows: TGCGCCTGTGACACCGGACAGTACTGGGGGAACGATAAACTCATCTTT. This gives the protein CACDTGQYWGNDKLIF.

Note on this clone: This likely stems from a read error, as it lies one base from a far larger clone. V gene TRAV29/DV5 combines with J gene TRDJ2; 8 nucleotides agree with TRDD3. The trim removed 2 bases at V and 3 bases at J, leaving 12 bases unmatched. Germline CDR1 reads NSMFDY; CDR2 reads ISSIKDK. The CDR3 runs 17 residues. This CDR3 is CAARDFRTGGLTAQLFF. The CDR3 DNA sequence: TGTGCAGCAAGGGACTTCCGTACTGGGGGTCTGACAGCACAACTCTTCTTT.

Only a few counts were recorded for this clone. Only one base separates this from a far larger clonotype, so it likely reflects a read error. The chain combines TRDV2 with TRDJ1; no definite D call. The V and J ends lost 0 bases and 1 base respectively, with 23 bases between them. CDR1 and CDR2 from the germline V gene are GEAIGNYY and EKD. The CDR3 spans 19 residues. CDR3 sequence (DNA): TGTGCCTGTGACACCGCTCCCGTTGGGCGTGATAAGCGCACCGATAAACTCATCTTT. Protein: CACDTAPVGRDKRTDKLIF.